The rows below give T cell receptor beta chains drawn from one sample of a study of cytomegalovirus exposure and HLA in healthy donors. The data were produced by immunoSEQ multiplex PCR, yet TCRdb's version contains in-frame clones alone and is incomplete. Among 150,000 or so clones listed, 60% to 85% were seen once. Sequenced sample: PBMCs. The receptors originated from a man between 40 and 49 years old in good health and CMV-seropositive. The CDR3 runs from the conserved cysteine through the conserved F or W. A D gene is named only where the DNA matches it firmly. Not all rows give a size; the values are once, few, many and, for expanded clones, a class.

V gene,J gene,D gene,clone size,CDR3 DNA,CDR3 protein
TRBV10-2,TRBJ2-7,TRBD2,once,TGCGCCAGTGATAGCGGGAGCTCCTACGAGCAGTACTTC,CASDSGSSYEQYF
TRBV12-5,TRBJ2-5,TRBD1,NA,TGTGCTAGTGGTTTGGGGGGCCCGGGACAGCAGTACTTC,CASGLGGPGQQYF
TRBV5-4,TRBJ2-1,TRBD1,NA,TGTGCCAGCAGCTTGGCCGGGGCGGCAGGGGGCACTGAGCAGTTCTTC,CASSLAGAAGGTEQFF
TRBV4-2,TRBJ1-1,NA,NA,TGTGCCAGCAGCCCACGTGGAGGGGCGAACACTGAAGCTTTCTTT,CASSPRGGANTEAFF
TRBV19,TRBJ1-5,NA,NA,TGTGCCAGTAGTATAGCCCCGGGACATACTTCCCGACGGGATCAGCCCCAGCATTTT,CASSIAPGHTSRRDQPQHF
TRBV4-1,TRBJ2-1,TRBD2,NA,TGCGCCAGCAGCAGTAGCGGGACTAGCGGGAGTTTGGGCTCCCTTAATGAGCAGTTCTTC,CASSSSGTSGSLGSLNEQFF
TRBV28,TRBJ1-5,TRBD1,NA,TGTGCCAGCAGTCATAGGGGGACAGGGGGTCGTAGCAATCAGCCCCAGCATTTT,CASSHRGTGGRSNQPQHF
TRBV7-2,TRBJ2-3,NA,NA,TGTGCCAGCAGCTCTGTCCCAGATACGCAGTATTTT,CASSSVPDTQYF
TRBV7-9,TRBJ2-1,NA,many,TGTGCCGGCATTACCTCGGGGATAAGTGAGCAGTTCTTC,CAGITSGISEQFF
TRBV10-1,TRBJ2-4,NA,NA,TGCGCCAGCAGTGATGGGGGCAAATCCAAAAACAGTCAGTACTTC,CASSDGGKSKNSQYF